Listed below are T cell receptor beta chains from one sample, sequenced in a study of vaccination and CD4 T cells after COVID-19. For these TCRs, the target antigens are not known. One entry per CDR3 protein, called by TCRdb with MiXCR from the PCR reads. The sample yields roughly 24,000 distinct CDR3 sequences, 40% to 45% seen once. Source material: CD4+ T cells from blood, cultured in vitro. These receptors all come from a human donor who had recovered from COVID-19. Each CDR3 is given without its conserved first and last residue.

V	CDR3
TRBV7-2	ASSLNSGELF
TRBV4-1	ASSRPTANYGYT
TRBV2	ASSLGSGKDTQY
TRBV6-1	ASSRGFGETQY
TRBV6-1	ASSPRGRTTYEQY
TRBV20-1	SAYRGDYNSPLH
TRBV12-3/TRBV12-4	ASRLGLAEGTDTQY
TRBV28	ASSLWAGPNYDYT
TRBV28	ASRQTPRDPQH
TRBV19	TSNGNSNQPQH
TRBV24-1	ATSEGTPRSQQF
TRBV19	ASSIVRLGASNSPLH
TRBV21-1	ASSKTANTEAF
TRBV5-4	ASSLDAAMNTEAF
TRBV28	ASREQGDYGYT
TRBV6-1	ASSIPPTGGSYEQY
TRBV5-1	ASSSQGTEQY
TRBV7-9	ASSFRISSTVTEAF
TRBV20-1	SATQLRQGWTQETQY
TRBV7-8	ASSRTERRDYGYT
TRBV7-8	ASSSLLAGAYEQY
TRBV19	ASSIGQTYGYT
TRBV21-1	ARDREKGDTEAF
TRBV20-1	SARWHQKETQY
TRBV12-3/TRBV12-4	ASSSSPTANTGELF
TRBV21-1	ASSKVSDGRAPSRYGYT
TRBV7-9	ASSLGRGTNEKLF
TRBV2	ASSERPGPLTDTQY
TRBV28	ATGQGAFNYGYT